This TCR beta chain was identified during a study of T cell responses to AZD1222 COVID-19 vaccine. Only in-frame clones appear in the TCRdb table, and some are missing; sequencing was by immunoSEQ multiplex PCR. The repertoire holds roughly 150,000 clones, 80% to 95% seen once, with under 1.5% in the top ten. The CDR3 extends over 17 amino acids. In germline, CDR1 is MGHRA, CDR2 YSYEKL. Unmatched junction bases numbered 10, after V lost 4 bases and J lost 8 bases. The TCR sequence derives from an adult who received the AZD1222 COVID-19 vaccine. The rearrangement links TRBV4-1 to TRBJ2-1, with 14 bases identical to TRBD2. The sequencing here drew on peripheral blood, taken 28 days after the second AZD1222 dose. In DNA, the CDR3 is TGCGCCAGCAGCCCATTACCCGGGACTAGCGGGAGTTATGAGCAGTTCTTC. It encodes CASSPLPGTSGSYEQFF.